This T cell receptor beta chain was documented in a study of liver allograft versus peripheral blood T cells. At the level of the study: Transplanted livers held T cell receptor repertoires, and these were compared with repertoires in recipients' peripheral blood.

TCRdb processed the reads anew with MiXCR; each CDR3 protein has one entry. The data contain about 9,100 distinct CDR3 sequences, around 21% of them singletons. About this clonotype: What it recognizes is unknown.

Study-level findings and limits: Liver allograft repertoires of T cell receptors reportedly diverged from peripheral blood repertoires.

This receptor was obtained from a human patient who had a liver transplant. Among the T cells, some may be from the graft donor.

The DNA of the CDR3 is TGTGCCAGCAGTTTGGGGGTGAACACTGAAGCTTTCTTT. It translates to CASSLGVNTEAFF. V and J are TRBV12-3 or TRBV12-4 and TRBJ1-1, with a weak D call TRBD1 (5 bases). V was trimmed by 3 bases and J by 0 bases, leaving 5 bases between them. The CDR3 extends over 13 amino acids.